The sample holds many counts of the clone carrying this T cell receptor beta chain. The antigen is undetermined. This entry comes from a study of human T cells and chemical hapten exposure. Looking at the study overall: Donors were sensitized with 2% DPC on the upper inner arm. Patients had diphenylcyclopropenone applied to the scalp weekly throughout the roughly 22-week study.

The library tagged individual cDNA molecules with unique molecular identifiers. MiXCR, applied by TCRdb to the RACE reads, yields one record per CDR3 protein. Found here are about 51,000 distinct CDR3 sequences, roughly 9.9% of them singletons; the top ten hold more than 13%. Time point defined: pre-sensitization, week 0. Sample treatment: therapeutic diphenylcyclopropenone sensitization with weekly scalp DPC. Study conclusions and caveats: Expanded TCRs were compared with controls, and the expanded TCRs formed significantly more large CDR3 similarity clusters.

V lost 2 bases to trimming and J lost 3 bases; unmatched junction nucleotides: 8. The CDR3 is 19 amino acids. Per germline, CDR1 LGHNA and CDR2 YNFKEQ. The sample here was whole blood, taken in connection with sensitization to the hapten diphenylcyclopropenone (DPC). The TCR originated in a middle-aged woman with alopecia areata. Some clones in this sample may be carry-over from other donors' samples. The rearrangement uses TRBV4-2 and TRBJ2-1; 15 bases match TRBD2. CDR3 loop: CASSQTPGLAGGFYNEQFF. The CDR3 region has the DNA TGTGCCAGCAGCCAAACCCCGGGACTAGCGGGGGGATTCTACAATGAGCAGTTCTTC.